A selection of T cell receptor beta chains follows, all from one sample in a study of blood T cells in healthy people across ages. One entry per CDR3 protein, called by TCRdb with MiXCR from the 5' RACE reads. The data hold 1.5 million to 2 million distinct CDR3 sequences, with roughly 27% observed a single time. Sequencing was carried out using blood. The receptors originated from a woman in her thirties in good health. Both conserved end residues are part of each CDR3. A D gene is named only where the DNA matches it firmly. Expanded clones are given a class, and other clones once, few, many or no size at all.

v_call: TRBV12-3/TRBV12-4
clone_size: many
j_call: TRBJ2-6
d_call: NA
cdr3_nt: TGTGCCAGCAGCTCAGGGGAAGCAGGGGCCAACGTCCTGACTTTC
cdr3_aa: CASSSGEAGANVLTF

v_call: TRBV30
clone_size: few
j_call: TRBJ1-5
d_call: TRBD1
cdr3_nt: TGTGCCTGGAGTGTGCAGGGGGATCAGCCCCAGCATTTT
cdr3_aa: CAWSVQGDQPQHF

v_call: TRBV4-1
clone_size: few
j_call: TRBJ2-3
d_call: TRBD2
cdr3_nt: TGCGCCAGCAGCCAATACCGGACGGGGGGGTCAGATACGCAGTATTTT
cdr3_aa: CASSQYRTGGSDTQYF

v_call: TRBV13
clone_size: few
j_call: TRBJ2-3
d_call: TRBD2
cdr3_nt: TGTGCCAGCAGCTCATCTGGCGGGGGGGCGTATACGCAGTATTTT
cdr3_aa: CASSSSGGGAYTQYF

v_call: TRBV20-1
clone_size: many
j_call: TRBJ1-1
d_call: NA
cdr3_nt: TGCAGTGCCCCCTGGGCGGGGAACACTGAAGCTTTCTTT
cdr3_aa: CSAPWAGNTEAFF

v_call: TRBV28
clone_size: NA
j_call: TRBJ1-5
d_call: NA
cdr3_nt: TGTGCCAGCTTTCGTGCGGGGGGAGATCAGCCCCAGCATTTT
cdr3_aa: CASFRAGGDQPQHF

v_call: TRBV10-3
clone_size: NA
j_call: TRBJ2-1
d_call: TRBD2
cdr3_nt: TGTGCCATCAGTTCACTAGCGGGAGATGGGTATGAGCAGTTCTTC
cdr3_aa: CAISSLAGDGYEQFF

v_call: TRBV12-3/TRBV12-4
clone_size: once
j_call: TRBJ2-3
d_call: NA
cdr3_nt: TGTGCCAGCAGAATAACAGCAGATACGCAGTATTTT
cdr3_aa: CASRITADTQYF

v_call: TRBV7-2
clone_size: many
j_call: TRBJ2-7
d_call: NA
cdr3_nt: TGTGCCAGCAGCCCAGCGGCACAGCCCTCCTACGAGCAGTACTTC
cdr3_aa: CASSPAAQPSYEQYF

v_call: TRBV6-5
clone_size: many
j_call: TRBJ2-7
d_call: NA
cdr3_nt: TGTGCCAGCAGTTACCCGGGGATAGGAGAGCAGTACTTC
cdr3_aa: CASSYPGIGEQYF

v_call: TRBV5-1
clone_size: NA
j_call: TRBJ2-1
d_call: TRBD2
cdr3_nt: TGCGCCAGCAGCTATTCTAGCGGGGGGGCCTTGTGGAATGAGCAGTTCTTC
cdr3_aa: CASSYSSGGALWNEQFF

v_call: TRBV11-2
clone_size: few
j_call: TRBJ2-1
d_call: NA
cdr3_nt: TGTGCCAGCAGCTTAGATCGGCCCTTAATACGATCACCCGGCCTTGACAATGAGCAGTTCTTC
cdr3_aa: CASSLDRPLIRSPGLDNEQFF

v_call: TRBV20-1
clone_size: few
j_call: TRBJ2-3
d_call: TRBD2
cdr3_nt: TGCAGTGCTAGAGACGACCCTAGCGGGGGGGATGCAGATACGCAGTATTTT
cdr3_aa: CSARDDPSGGDADTQYF

v_call: TRBV20-1
clone_size: NA
j_call: TRBJ1-5
d_call: NA
cdr3_nt: TGCAGTGCTAGTAAGGGACGTGATCAGCCCCAGCATTTT
cdr3_aa: CSASKGRDQPQHF

v_call: TRBV24-1
clone_size: NA
j_call: TRBJ2-2
d_call: NA
cdr3_nt: TGTGCCACCAGTGATAAAACCGGGTCGAACACCGGGGAGCTGTTTTTT
cdr3_aa: CATSDKTGSNTGELFF

v_call: TRBV14
clone_size: NA
j_call: TRBJ1-1
d_call: NA
cdr3_nt: TGTGCCAGCACCCGCCAGAGGACAGCGAACACTGAAGCTTTCTTT
cdr3_aa: CASTRQRTANTEAFF

v_call: TRBV20-1
clone_size: few
j_call: TRBJ1-5
d_call: TRBD1
cdr3_nt: TGCAGTGCTAGTCTTCCGGGACAGGGGGATCAGCCCCAGCATTTT
cdr3_aa: CSASLPGQGDQPQHF